The text below deals with one T cell receptor (beta chain). These data originate in a study of blood T cell repertoires in COVID-19. Here immunoSEQ multiplex PCR was the method, and the copy in TCRdb shows in-frame clones only, minus some. Found here are just under 150,000 clones, 85% to 90% of them singletons; the top ten hold 8.5% to 9.5%. The TCR sequence derives from a woman in her forties or fifties with active or convalescent COVID-19. The sample comprised peripheral blood.

The CDR3 DNA sequence: TGTGCCAGCAGCTTCTGGGCCGGCCACAATGAGCAGTTCTTC. Residues: CASSFWAGHNEQFF. The chain joins TRBV7-2 to TRBJ2-1; D remains ambiguous. The CDR3 contains 14 residues. Germline V lookup: CDR1 SGHTA, CDR2 FQGNSA. Deletions cut 3 bases from V and 5 bases from J, with 11 bases between.